One and the same sample provided the 22 T cell receptor beta chains below, sequenced in a study of sequential checkpoint blockade in melanoma. Treatment: randomized to nivolumab then ipilimumab (arm A) or the reverse (arm B). Only in-frame clones appear in the TCRdb table, and some are missing; sequencing was by immunoSEQ multiplex PCR. This sample has roughly 9,300 clones, with about 80% found just once. The source material was CD8+ T cells sorted from blood (inferred from file names), sampled from a patient given nivolumab and ipilimumab in sequence. These receptors came from a human donor with melanoma.

The chain uses TRBV6-6 and TRBJ1-6; TRBD1 matches at 8 bases. Germline V gives CDR1 MNHNY, CDR2 SVGAGI (reference sequence). The CDR3 contains 14 residues. V shed 4 bases, J shed 10 bases, and the junction held 6 bases outside the gene matches. In DNA, the CDR3 is TGTGCCAGCAGTTCCCGACAGGGGAGCTCACCCCTCCACTTT. This sequence encodes CASSSRQGSSPLHF.

The chain is built from TRBV4-2 and TRBJ2-7; 11 positions agree with TRBD2. Germline CDR1 and CDR2: LGHNA and YNFKEQ. V gave up 6 bases and J gave up 2 bases; unmatched junction bases: 6. The CDR3 spans 15 residues. CDR3 nucleotide sequence: TGTGCCAGCAGTTCTAGCGGGGGGCACCCCTACGAGCAGTACTTC. Translating gives CASSSSGGHPYEQYF.

Details on this clone: Distinct nucleotide sequences in the sample also encode this CDR3. The CDR3 nucleotides read TGTGCCAGCAGCTTGGGCCCTACAGGGGTGGGCTATGGCTACACCTTC. Amino acids: CASSLGPTGVGYGYTF. The chain has TRBV7-6 and TRBJ1-2; 7 bases match TRBD1. The length of the CDR3 is 16 residues. The germline gives CDR1 SGHVS, CDR2 FNYEAQ. Trimming cost V 3 bases and J 4 bases; bases outside gene matches: 11.

The chain has TRBV5-1 and TRBJ1-6, with 8 nucleotides matching TRBD1. The junction had 5 bases not matched to a gene; V was cut back by 4 bases and J by 11 bases. The CDR3 has 13 residues. The germline V gene encodes CDR1 SGHRS and CDR2 YFSETQ. The chain's CDR3 is CASSRTGNPPLHF. In nucleotides, the CDR3 is TGCGCCAGCAGCCGGACAGGGAATCCACCCCTCCACTTT.

The V call is TRBV13, the J call TRBJ2-7, with 8 bases aligning to TRBD2. The CDR3 consists of 15 residues. Germline V gene lookup returns CDR1 PRHDT and CDR2 FYEKMQ (reference sequence). V lost 5 bases to trimming and J lost 5 bases; unmatched junction nucleotides: 11. The CDR3 protein is CASSPRTSNFDEQYF. The CDR3 region has the DNA TGTGCCAGCAGCCCACGGACTAGCAACTTCGACGAGCAGTACTTC.

This clone has only one observation. V is TRBV6-5 and J is TRBJ1-1; D is ambiguous. This CDR3 is built from 15 residues. The V and J ends lost 8 bases and 0 bases respectively, with 16 bases between them. CDR1 and CDR2 (germline): MNHEY, SVGAGI. The CDR3 DNA reads as TGTGCCAGCTGTCTATCTTACGGTCTGAACACTGAAGCTTTCTTT. Translation: CASCLSYGLNTEAFF.

This chain links TRBV28 with TRBJ1-5; D uncertain. Germline-derived CDR1 and CDR2 are MDHEN and SYDVKM. Trimming took 7 bases from V and 4 from J, leaving 8 bases between them. This CDR3 has 12 amino acids. CDR3 loop: CASTRRNQPQHF. DNA for the CDR3: TGTGCCAGCACCCGGAGGAATCAGCCCCAGCATTTT.

The rearrangement links TRBV5-6 to TRBJ1-4; D is uncertain. Germline CDR1 SGHDT, CDR2 YYEEEE. The V end lost 1 base, the J end lost 5 bases, and 12 bases lay between the germline ends. The CDR3 sequence is 15 residues long. The CDR3 is CASSLYVGANEKLFF. Written as DNA, the CDR3 is TGTGCCAGCAGCTTGTACGTAGGAGCGAATGAAAAACTGTTTTTT.

This clone was detected only once. The genes are TRBV4-3 and TRBJ1-1; possible D gene TRBD1, 6 bases. V gave up 3 bases and J gave up 0 bases, with 8 bases separating them. The CDR3 runs 14 residues. The germline CDR1 and CDR2 sequences are LGHNA and YSLEER. The CDR3 loop reads CASSQDSLNTEAFF. The CDR3 bases are TGCGCCAGCAGCCAGGACAGTTTGAACACTGAAGCTTTCTTT.

The chain carries TRBV2 and TRBJ1-5; D call uncertain. The CDR3 spans 15 residues. The V end lost 1 base, the J end lost 4 bases, and 11 bases lay between the germline ends. The germline CDR1 and CDR2 sequences are SNHLY and FYNNEI. The CDR3 is CASSEGALPNQPQHF. The CDR3 DNA reads as TGTGCCAGCAGTGAAGGGGCTTTGCCTAATCAGCCCCAGCATTTT. Combining the CDR3 with reference TRBV2 and TRBJ1-5 gives the whole variable domain EPEVTQTPSHQVTQMGQEVILRCVPISNHLYFYWYRQILGQKVEFLVSFYNNEISEKSEIFDDQFSVERPDGSNFTLKIRSTKLEDSAMYFCASSEGALPNQPQHFGDGTRLSIL.

CDR3 DNA: TGTGCCACCTTGAGGACAGGGGGGAGGACTGGAAACACCATATATTTT. Protein product: CATLRTGGRTGNTIYF. The chain combines TRBV28 with TRBJ1-3; 10 bases match TRBD1. V trimming: 10 bases; J trimming: 2 bases; junction bases outside the gene matches: 11. The germline CDR1 and CDR2 sequences are MDHEN and SYDVKM. This CDR3 has 16 amino acids.

The chain links TRBV7-9 to TRBJ1-4, with 7 nucleotides matching TRBD1. The V and J ends lost 5 bases and 3 bases, in that order; junction bases with no gene match: 12. CDR3 size: 17 residues. From germline, CDR1 is SEHNR and CDR2 FQNEAQ (reference sequence). The CDR3 nucleotides are TGTGCCAGCAGCCGCGTCACTGAGGGGGCGTCTAATGAAAAACTGTTTTTT. Its protein is CASSRVTEGASNEKLFF.

This chain links TRBV11-3 with TRBJ2-7; D is unclear. The V and J ends lost 0 bases and 2 bases respectively, with 5 bases between them. CDR3 length: 13 amino acids. CDR1 is SGHNT and CDR2 is YENEEA in the germline V gene. CDR3 DNA: TGTGCCAGCAGCTTAGATGGCCCCTACGAGCAGTACTTC. Encoded protein: CASSLDGPYEQYF.

The J gene is TRBJ1-6, the V gene TRBV7-9; 9 bases align to TRBD1. The CDR3 length is 18 residues. Germline V gives CDR1 SEHNR, CDR2 FQNEAQ (reference sequence). After removal of 2 bases from V and 3 bases from J, the junction contained 8 bases not matched to a gene. The CDR3 region has the DNA TGTGCCAGCAGCTTACCAAAATCGACAGGGGGCTATAATTCACCCCTCCACTTT. It encodes CASSLPKSTGGYNSPLHF.

This chain joins TRBV27 and TRBJ1-5; D may be TRBD1 (6 bases). The germline gives CDR1 MNHEY, CDR2 SMNVEV (reference sequence). Trimming left V 0 bases short and J 6 bases short, with 12 bases between. The CDR3 is 15 residues long. CDR3 in DNA: TGTGCCAGCAGTTTATCGCCAGGGGTTGGTCAGCCCCAGCATTTT. It translates to CASSLSPGVGQPQHF.

In nucleotides, the CDR3 is TGCAGCGTTGAATCCGGGGGGGGCGGCTACACCTTC. The encoded protein is CSVESGGGGYTF. The rearrangement uses TRBV29-1 and TRBJ1-2, with TRBD1 as a possible D gene (6 bases). The germline CDR1 and CDR2 sequences are SQVTM and ANQGSEA. The CDR3 consists of 12 residues. Trimming removed 2 bases at V and 8 bases at J, with 12 bases between.

The V and J genes are TRBV7-9 and TRBJ2-1; 9 nucleotides align to TRBD2. Germline V gene lookup returns CDR1 SEHNR and CDR2 FQNEAQ (reference sequence). V lost 3 bases to trimming and J lost 7 bases; unmatched junction nucleotides: 4. CDR3 length: 14 amino acids. The CDR3 bases are TGTGCCAGCAGCTTTAGCGGGGGTGGAAATGAGCAGTTCTTC. As protein: CASSFSGGGNEQFF.

The chain joins TRBV2 to TRBJ1-1; perhaps TRBD1 as D (6 bases). V was cut by 3 bases and J by 4 bases, with 15 bases left in between. The germline gives CDR1 SNHLY, CDR2 FYNNEI. This CDR3 contains 15 residues. In nucleotides, the CDR3 is TGTGCCAGCAGTGATGGAAAGGGGGGGTCCACTGAAGCTTTCTTT. Translated, it gives CASSDGKGGSTEAFF.

This clone occurred a few times. The chain couples TRBV4-3 to TRBJ2-7; 9 bases line up with TRBD1. There are 14 residues in the CDR3. V shed 4 bases and J 4 bases; nucleotides not matched to a gene: 5. Per the germline V gene, CDR1 is LGHNA and CDR2 is YSLEER. In nucleotides, the CDR3 is TGCGCCAGCAGCCCCGGGACAGGGCTGTACGAGCAGTACTTC. Protein product: CASSPGTGLYEQYF.

This sequence joins TRBV21-1 and TRBJ2-7; the tabulated D call, TRBD1, remains unverified against the DNA. TRBV21-1 is a pseudogene. The CDR3 extends over 14 amino acids. The CDR3 DNA is TGTGCCAGCAGCATCCCGGGACAGGGAATTAAGCAGTACTTC. Protein: CASSIPGQGIKQYF.

This chain connects TRBV7-8 to TRBJ1-6, with D hard to call. The CDR3 extends over 15 amino acids. V gave up 4 bases and J gave up 5 bases, with 12 bases separating them. Per the germline V gene, CDR1 is SGHVS and CDR2 is FQNEAQ. CDR3 protein: CASSSNTGNNSPLHF. The DNA for the CDR3 is TGTGCCAGCAGCTCTAACACGGGGAATAATTCACCCCTCCACTTT.

The rearrangement uses TRBV27 and TRBJ1-2, with D possibly matching TRBD1 (5 bases). Trimming took off 8 bases at V and 6 bases at J, with 16 bases between the two ends. Germline lookup yields CDR1 MNHEY and CDR2 SMNVEV (reference sequence). The CDR3 consists of 13 residues. Here the CDR3 DNA reads TGTGCCAGCCGCCTAGGGGCTCGGGATGGCTACACCTTC. It encodes CASRLGARDGYTF.